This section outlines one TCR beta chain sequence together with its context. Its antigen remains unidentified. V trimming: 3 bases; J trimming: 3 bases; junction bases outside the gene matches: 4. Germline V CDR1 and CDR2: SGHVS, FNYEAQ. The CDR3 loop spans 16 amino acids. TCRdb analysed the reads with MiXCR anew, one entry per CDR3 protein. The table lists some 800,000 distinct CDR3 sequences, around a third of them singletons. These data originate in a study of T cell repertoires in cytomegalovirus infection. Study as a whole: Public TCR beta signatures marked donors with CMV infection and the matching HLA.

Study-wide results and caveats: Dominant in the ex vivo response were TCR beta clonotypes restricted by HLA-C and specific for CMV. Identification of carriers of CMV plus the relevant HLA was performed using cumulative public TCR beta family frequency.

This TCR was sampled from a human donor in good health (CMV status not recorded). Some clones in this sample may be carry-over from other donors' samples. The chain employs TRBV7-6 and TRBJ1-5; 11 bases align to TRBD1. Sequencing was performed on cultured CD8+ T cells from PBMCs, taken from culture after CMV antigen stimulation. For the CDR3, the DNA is TGTGCCAGCAGCTTCGGACAGGGGGCAGACAATCAGCCCCAGCATTTT. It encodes CASSFGQGADNQPQHF.